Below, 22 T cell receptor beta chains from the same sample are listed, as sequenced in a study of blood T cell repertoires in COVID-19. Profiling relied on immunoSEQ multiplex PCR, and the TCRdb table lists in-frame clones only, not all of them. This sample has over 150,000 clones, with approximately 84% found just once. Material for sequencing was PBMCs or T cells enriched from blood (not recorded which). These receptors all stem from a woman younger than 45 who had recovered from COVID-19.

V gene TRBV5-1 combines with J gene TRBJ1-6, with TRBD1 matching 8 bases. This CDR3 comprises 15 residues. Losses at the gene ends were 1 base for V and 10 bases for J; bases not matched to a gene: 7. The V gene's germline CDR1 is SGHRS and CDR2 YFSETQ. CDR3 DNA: TGCGCCAGCAGCTTGCCTGGGACAGGCGACTCACCCCTCCACTTT. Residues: CASSLPGTGDSPLHF.

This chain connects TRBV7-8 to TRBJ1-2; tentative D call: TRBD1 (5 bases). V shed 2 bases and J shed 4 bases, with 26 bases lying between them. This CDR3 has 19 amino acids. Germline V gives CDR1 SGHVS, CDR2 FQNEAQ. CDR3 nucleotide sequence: TGTGCCAGCAGCTTAAGCCCTTTATCGAACCCTACAGGACCCTATGGCTACACCTTC. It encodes CASSLSPLSNPTGPYGYTF. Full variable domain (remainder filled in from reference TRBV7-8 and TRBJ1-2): GAGVSQSPRYKVAKRGQDVALRCDPISGHVSLFWYQQALGQGPEFLTYFQNEAQLDKSGLPSDRFFAERPEGSVSTLKIQRTQQEDSAVYLCASSLSPLSNPTGPYGYTFGSGTRLTVV.

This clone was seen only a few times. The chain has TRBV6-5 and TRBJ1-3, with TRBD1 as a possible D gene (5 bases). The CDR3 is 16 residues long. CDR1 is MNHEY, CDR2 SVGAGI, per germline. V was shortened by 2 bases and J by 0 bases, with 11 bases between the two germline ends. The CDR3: CASSYNRPSSGNTIYF. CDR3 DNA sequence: TGTGCCAGCAGTTACAACAGGCCGAGCTCTGGAAACACCATATATTTT.

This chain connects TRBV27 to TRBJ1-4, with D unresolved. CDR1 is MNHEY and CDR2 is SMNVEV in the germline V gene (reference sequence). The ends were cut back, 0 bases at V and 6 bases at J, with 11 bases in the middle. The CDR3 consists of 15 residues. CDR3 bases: TGTGCCAGCAGTTTATCCCCCAGGCTTGATGAAAAACTGTTTTTT. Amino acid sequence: CASSLSPRLDEKLFF.

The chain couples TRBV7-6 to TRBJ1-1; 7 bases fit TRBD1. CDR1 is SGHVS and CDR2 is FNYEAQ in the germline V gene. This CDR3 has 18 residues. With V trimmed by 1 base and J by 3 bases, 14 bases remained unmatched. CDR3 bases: TGTGCCAGCAGCTTAGAGCCCCGATCCAGGGGGTGGGACACTGAAGCTTTCTTT. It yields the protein CASSLEPRSRGWDTEAFF.

In DNA form, the CDR3 reads TGTGCCAGCAGCGAACCAGGGGACCCCTCTGGAAACACCATATATTTT. Encoded protein: CASSEPGDPSGNTIYF. This chain uses TRBV5-6 with TRBJ1-3, with a weak D call TRBD1 (6 bases). Trimming removed 4 bases at V and 0 bases at J, with 14 bases between. From germline, CDR1 is SGHDT and CDR2 YYEEEE. The CDR3 is made up of 16 amino acids.

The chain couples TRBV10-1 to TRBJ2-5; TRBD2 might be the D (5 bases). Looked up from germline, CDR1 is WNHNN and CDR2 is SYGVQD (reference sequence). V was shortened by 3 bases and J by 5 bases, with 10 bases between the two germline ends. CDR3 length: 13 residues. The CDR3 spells CASSDGVPETQYF. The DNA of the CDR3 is TGCGCCAGCAGTGACGGGGTTCCGGAGACCCAGTACTTC.

CDR3 region: CASSTTTYTEAFF. In DNA form, the CDR3 reads TGTGCCAGCAGCACAACAACGTACACTGAAGCTTTCTTT. The chain couples TRBV27 to TRBJ1-1; D ambiguous. V was clipped by 6 bases and J by 3 bases, with 11 bases between them. This CDR3 spans 13 amino acids. CDR1 and CDR2 from the germline V gene are MNHEY and SMNVEV (reference sequence).

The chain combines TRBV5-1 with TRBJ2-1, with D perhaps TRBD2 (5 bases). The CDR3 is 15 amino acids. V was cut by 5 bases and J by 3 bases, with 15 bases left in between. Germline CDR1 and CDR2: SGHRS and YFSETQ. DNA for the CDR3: TGCGCCAGCAGACCAAGCGGAATCGACTACAATGAGCAGTTCTTC. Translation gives CASRPSGIDYNEQFF.

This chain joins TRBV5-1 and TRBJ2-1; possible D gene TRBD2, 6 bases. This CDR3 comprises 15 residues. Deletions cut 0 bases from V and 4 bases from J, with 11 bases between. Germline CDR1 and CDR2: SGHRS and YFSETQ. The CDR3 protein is CASSLVRERYNEQFF. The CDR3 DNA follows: TGCGCCAGCAGCTTGGTACGGGAGCGGTACAATGAGCAGTTCTTC.

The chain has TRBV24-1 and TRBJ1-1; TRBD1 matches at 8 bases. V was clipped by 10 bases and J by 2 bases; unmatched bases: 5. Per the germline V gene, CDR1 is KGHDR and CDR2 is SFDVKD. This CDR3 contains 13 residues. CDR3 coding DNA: TGTGCCACTTGGACAGGGTTCAACACTGAAGCTTTCTTT. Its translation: CATWTGFNTEAFF.

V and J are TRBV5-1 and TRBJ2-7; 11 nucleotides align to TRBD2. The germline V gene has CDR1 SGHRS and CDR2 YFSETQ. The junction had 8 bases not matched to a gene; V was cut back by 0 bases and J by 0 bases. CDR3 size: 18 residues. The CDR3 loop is CASSLGLAGLGSSYEQYF. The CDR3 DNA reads TGCGCCAGCAGCTTGGGACTAGCGGGACTAGGAAGCTCCTACGAGCAGTACTTC.

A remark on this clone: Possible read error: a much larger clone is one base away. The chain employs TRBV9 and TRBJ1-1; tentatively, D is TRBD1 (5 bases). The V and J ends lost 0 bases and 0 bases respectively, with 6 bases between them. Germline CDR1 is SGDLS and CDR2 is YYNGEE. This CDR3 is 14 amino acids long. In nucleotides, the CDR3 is TGTGCCAGCAGCGTAGCAGGGATGAACACTGAAGCTTTCTTT. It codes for CASSVAGMNTEAFF. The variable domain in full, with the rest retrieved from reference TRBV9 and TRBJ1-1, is DSGVTQTPKHLITATGQRVTLRCSPRSGDLSVYWYQQSLDQGLQFLIQYYNGEERAKGNILERFSAQQFPDLHSELNLSSLELGDSALYFCASSVAGMNTEAFFGQGTRLTVV.

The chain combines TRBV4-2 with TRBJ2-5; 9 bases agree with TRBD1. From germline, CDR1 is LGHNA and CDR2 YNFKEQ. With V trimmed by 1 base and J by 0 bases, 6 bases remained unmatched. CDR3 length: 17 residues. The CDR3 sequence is CASSQALTGGNQETQYF. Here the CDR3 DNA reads TGTGCCAGCAGCCAAGCTCTAACAGGGGGCAACCAAGAGACCCAGTACTTC.

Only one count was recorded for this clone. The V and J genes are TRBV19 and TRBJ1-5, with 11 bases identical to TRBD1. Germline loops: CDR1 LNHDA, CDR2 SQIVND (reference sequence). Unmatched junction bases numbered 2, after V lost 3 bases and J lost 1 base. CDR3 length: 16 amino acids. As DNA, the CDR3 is TGTGCCAGTAGTATGGGGACAGGGGGAAGCAATCAGCCCCAGCATTTT. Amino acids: CASSMGTGGSNQPQHF. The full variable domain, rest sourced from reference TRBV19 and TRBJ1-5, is DGGITQSPKYLFRKEGQNVTLSCEQNLNHDAMYWYRQDPGQGLRLIYYSQIVNDFQKGDIAEGYSVSREKKESFPLTVTSAQKNPTAFYLCASSMGTGGSNQPQHFGDGTRLSIL.

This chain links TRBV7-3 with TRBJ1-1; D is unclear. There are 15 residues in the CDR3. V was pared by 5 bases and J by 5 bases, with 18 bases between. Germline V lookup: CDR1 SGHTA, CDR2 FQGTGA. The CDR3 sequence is CASSPGVGVVTEAFF. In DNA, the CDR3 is TGTGCCAGCAGCCCCGGGGTTGGCGTTGTGACTGAAGCTTTCTTT.

The CDR3 nucleotides read TGTGCCACCAGTGATTCTCTCGGGACAGGGGAGCGCTACACCTTC. It encodes CATSDSLGTGERYTF. This chain connects TRBV24-1 to TRBJ1-2; TRBD1 matches 10 bases. The CDR3 contains 15 residues. Unmatched junction bases numbered 8, after V lost 2 bases and J lost 9 bases. Per the germline V gene, CDR1 is KGHDR and CDR2 is SFDVKD.

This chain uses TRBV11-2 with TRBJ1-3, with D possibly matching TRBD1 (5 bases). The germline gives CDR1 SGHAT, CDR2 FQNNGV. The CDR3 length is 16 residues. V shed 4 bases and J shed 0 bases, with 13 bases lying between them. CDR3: CASSSWGLGSGNTIYF. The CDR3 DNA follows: TGTGCCAGCAGCTCGTGGGGACTAGGCTCTGGAAACACCATATATTTT.

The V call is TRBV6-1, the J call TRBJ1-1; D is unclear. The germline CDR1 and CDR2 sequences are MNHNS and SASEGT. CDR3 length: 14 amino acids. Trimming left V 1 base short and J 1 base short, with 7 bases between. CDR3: CASSEGAGNTEAFF. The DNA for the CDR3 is TGTGCCAGCAGTGAAGGGGCAGGGAACACTGAAGCTTTCTTT.

The CDR3 DNA reads as TGTGCCAGCATCGGGGGCACTGAAGCTTTCTTT. Translated: CASIGGTEAFF. The V and J genes are TRBV7-9 and TRBJ1-1, with D possibly matching TRBD1 (5 bases). Germline values: CDR1 SEHNR, CDR2 FQNEAQ (reference sequence). Trimming took off 7 bases at V and 4 bases at J, with 7 bases between the two ends. This CDR3 contains 11 residues. Variable domain in full (rest from reference TRBV7-9 and TRBJ1-1): DTGVSQNPRHKITKRGQNVTFRCDPISEHNRLYWYRQTLGQGPEFLTYFQNEAQLEKSRLLSDRFSAERPKGSFSTLEIQRTEQGDSAMYLCASIGGTEAFFGQGTRLTVV.

This chain's CDR3 is CSVSSGSYEQYF. CDR3 DNA: TGCAGCGTTAGTAGCGGTTCCTACGAGCAGTACTTC. The genes are TRBV29-1 and TRBJ2-7; possibly TRBD2 for D (6 bases). Trimming pared 5 bases from V and 1 base from J, leaving 9 bases between. The CDR3 spans 12 residues. The germline gives CDR1 SQVTM, CDR2 ANQGSEA.

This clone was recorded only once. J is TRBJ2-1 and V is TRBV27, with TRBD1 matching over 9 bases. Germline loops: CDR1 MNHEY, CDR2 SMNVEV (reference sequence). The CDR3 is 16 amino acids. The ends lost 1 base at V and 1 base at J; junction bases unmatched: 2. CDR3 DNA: TGTGCCAGCAGTTTATACGGGACAGGGTCCTACAATGAGCAGTTCTTC. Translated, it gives CASSLYGTGSYNEQFF.